This T cell receptor beta chain was captured by sequencing in a study of blood T cell repertoires in COVID-19. Overall study: Some COVID-19 samples were acute and others convalescent; all came from the United States, Italy and Spain. PBMCs, B-cell-depleted T cells, or T cells provided the cDNA or gDNA that made up the material.

The length of the CDR3 is 16 residues. With V trimmed by 4 bases and J by 4 bases, 10 bases remained unmatched. CDR1 is SGHNT and CDR2 is YYREEE in the germline V gene (reference sequence). Original processing methods: Amplification with reference gene primers provided the estimates of nucleated cell counts. The data were produced by immunoSEQ multiplex PCR, yet TCRdb's version contains in-frame clones alone and is incomplete. The D gene and trimming were derived from the DNA, and the V and J assignments and clone size from that table. The sample lists some 100,000 clones, roughly nine tenths occurring once.

Sequenced: peripheral blood. The receptor was isolated from a man aged 45-60 years with active COVID-19. V usage is TRBV5-4 and J usage is TRBJ1-2; TRBD1 aligns across 10 bases. In DNA form, the CDR3 reads TGTGCCAGCAGCCGTTCGCCGGGACAGGGGATCTATGGCTACACCTTC. Translating it yields CASSRSPGQGIYGYTF.